Following are 12 T cell receptor beta chains from one sample sequenced in a study of control samples from healthy donors and cancer patients. Profiling relied on immunoSEQ multiplex PCR, and the TCRdb table lists in-frame clones only, not all of them. Of approximately 140,000 clones in the sample, roughly 89% were seen once. Input material: blood. The receptors come from a man aged 25-40 years in good health.

This clone was counted between two and nine times. The rearrangement joins TRBV6-1 to TRBJ2-6; weak D call: TRBD2 (6 bases). CDR1 MNHNS and CDR2 SASEGT come from the germline V gene. The CDR3 extends over 15 amino acids. The germline V and J ends were trimmed by 2 bases and 1 base, with 6 bases remaining between them. The CDR3 DNA is TGTGCCAGCAGTGAACGGGGGTCTGGGGCCAACGTCCTGACTTTC. Residues: CASSERGSGANVLTF.

The chain recombines TRBV7-2 with TRBJ1-3; 8 positions match TRBD1. Trimming removed 5 bases from V and 4 bases from J; junction bases left unmatched: 7. The CDR3 contains 15 residues. Germline CDR1 reads SGHTA; CDR2 reads FQGNSA. The CDR3 DNA is TGTGCCAGCAGCACCCGGACAGGGCCGGGAAACACCATATATTTT. It is translated as CASSTRTGPGNTIYF. Combining the CDR3 with reference TRBV7-2 and TRBJ1-3 gives the whole variable domain GAGVSQSPSNKVTEKGKDVELRCDPISGHTALYWYRQSLGQGLEFLIYFQGNSAPDKSGLPSDRFSAERTGGSVSTLTIQRTQQEDSAVYLCASSTRTGPGNTIYFGEGSWLTVV.

The chain is built from TRBV7-3 and TRBJ2-2; 10 positions match TRBD1. This CDR3 is built from 16 residues. V lost 5 bases to trimming and J lost 1 base; unmatched junction nucleotides: 4. CDR1 is SGHTA and CDR2 is FQGTGA in the germline V gene. Here the CDR3 reads CASSRTGGKNTGELFF. The CDR3 bases are TGTGCCAGCAGCCGGACAGGGGGGAAGAACACCGGGGAGCTGTTTTTT.

This sequence joins TRBV28 and TRBJ1-4; no reliable D call. Germline V gene sequence: CDR1 MDHEN, CDR2 SYDVKM. Trimming took off 3 bases at V and 4 bases at J, with 12 bases between the two ends. CDR3 length: 15 amino acids. The CDR3 nucleotides read TGTGCCAGCAGTTTGTTGGGCGAAGGTAATGAAAAACTGTTTTTT. It encodes CASSLLGEGNEKLFF.

The rearrangement links TRBV5-1 to TRBJ2-2; 13 bases line up with TRBD2. This CDR3 contains 16 residues. Germline assignment: CDR1 SGHRS and CDR2 YFSETQ. Trimming cost V 4 bases and J 6 bases; bases outside gene matches: 6. CDR3 in DNA: TGCGCCAGCAGCACCGGACTAGCGGGAGAGGCCGGGGAGCTGTTTTTT. This codes for CASSTGLAGEAGELFF.

The gene calls are TRBV18 and TRBJ1-2, with D possibly TRBD1 on 5 matching bases. CDR3 length: 12 amino acids. Per germline, CDR1 KGHSH and CDR2 LQKENI. V dropped 8 bases and J dropped 4 bases, with 11 bases sitting between them. CDR3 nucleotide sequence: TGTGCCAGCACCAGGGATTTCTATGGCTACACCTTC. Protein: CASTRDFYGYTF.

V gene TRBV4-2 combines with J gene TRBJ1-2; D gene unclear. V gave up 7 bases and J gave up 2 bases, with 14 bases separating them. Germline V lookup: CDR1 LGHNA, CDR2 YNFKEQ. The CDR3 covers 14 residues. The CDR3 sequence: CASNPLFRNYGYTF. The CDR3 bases are TGTGCCAGCAACCCCCTATTCCGAAACTATGGCTACACCTTC.

V gene TRBV28 combines with J gene TRBJ1-2; the D is unclear. The CDR3 length is 12 residues. The germline CDR1 and CDR2 sequences are MDHEN and SYDVKM. The V end was cut by 7 bases, the J end by 1 base, with 7 bases between. Written as DNA, the CDR3 is TGTGCCAGCAAGCGCGATAACTATGGCTACACCTTC. Residues: CASKRDNYGYTF.

The chain uses TRBV7-8 and TRBJ2-1, with 9 bases matching TRBD2. The length of the CDR3 is 16 residues. The germline V gene encodes CDR1 SGHVS and CDR2 FQNEAQ. V lost 4 bases to trimming and J lost 9 bases; unmatched junction nucleotides: 13. This CDR3 reads CASSSKGLALGREQFF. DNA of the CDR3: TGTGCCAGCAGCTCGAAAGGACTAGCGCTAGGGCGTGAGCAGTTCTTC.

The J gene is TRBJ1-2, the V gene TRBV28; 7 bases are a match to TRBD1. This CDR3 has 16 amino acids. Germline CDR1 MDHEN, CDR2 SYDVKM. The V gene end was trimmed by 6 bases and the J gene end by 8 bases; junction bases not matched to a gene: 18. CDR3 sequence reads: CASSLSDRPPSGGYTF. CDR3 DNA: TGTGCCAGCAGCCTATCGGACAGGCCACCCTCAGGAGGCTACACCTTC.

The V call is TRBV6-4, the J call TRBJ2-1; a weak D match, TRBD1 (5 bases). Germline V gene lookup returns CDR1 MRHNA and CDR2 SNTAGT. There are 15 residues in the CDR3. Trimming removed 0 bases from V and 1 base from J, with 7 bases in between. The CDR3: CASSDSGDSYNEQFF. CDR3 DNA: TGTGCCAGCAGTGACTCAGGGGATTCCTACAATGAGCAGTTCTTC.

The V and J genes are TRBV19 and TRBJ1-2, with a weak D call TRBD1 (6 bases). The CDR3 length is 15 residues. Trimming stripped 2 bases from V and 4 bases from J, with 14 bases between. Germline loops: CDR1 LNHDA, CDR2 SQIVND (reference sequence). The CDR3 loop reads CASSIRPTGPYGYTF. CDR3 nucleotides: TGTGCCAGTAGTATAAGACCGACAGGACCCTATGGCTACACCTTC.